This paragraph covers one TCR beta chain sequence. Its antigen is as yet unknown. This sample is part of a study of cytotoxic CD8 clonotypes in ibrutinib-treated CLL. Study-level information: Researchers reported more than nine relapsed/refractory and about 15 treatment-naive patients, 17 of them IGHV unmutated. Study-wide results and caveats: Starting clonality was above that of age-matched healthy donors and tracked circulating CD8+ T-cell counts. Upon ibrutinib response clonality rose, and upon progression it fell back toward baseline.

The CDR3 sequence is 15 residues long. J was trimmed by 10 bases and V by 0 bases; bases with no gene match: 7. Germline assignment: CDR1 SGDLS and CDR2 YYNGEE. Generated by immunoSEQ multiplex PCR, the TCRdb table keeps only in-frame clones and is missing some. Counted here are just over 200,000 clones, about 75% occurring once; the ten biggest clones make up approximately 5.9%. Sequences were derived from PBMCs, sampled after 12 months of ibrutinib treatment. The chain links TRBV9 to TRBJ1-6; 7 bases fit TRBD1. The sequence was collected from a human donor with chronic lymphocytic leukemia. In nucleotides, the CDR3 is TGTGCCAGCAGCGTAGGCGACAGGGAAGGGTCACCCCTCCACTTT. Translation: CASSVGDREGSPLHF.